The rows below give T cell receptor beta chains drawn from one sample of a study of blood T cells in healthy people across ages. TCRdb redid the calling of the 5' RACE reads with MiXCR, one entry per CDR3 protein. The sample includes over 1.5 million distinct CDR3 sequences, just under 50% of them seen just once. Sequencing was carried out using blood. The receptors come from a woman aged 40 to 50 in good health. Both conserved end residues are part of each CDR3. Fields, in order: V gene, D gene, J gene, clone size, CDR3 protein, CDR3 DNA. The D gene is left open where the match is weak. Clone size is stated in some rows and not others, as once, few, many or a class when expanded.

>TRBV5-1|.|TRBJ2-5|.
CASSFPSGQVSETQYF
TGCGCCAGCAGCTTTCCCTCGGGCCAGGTATCCGAGACCCAGTACTTC
>TRBV9|.|TRBJ1-4|.
CASSSSGWAGTNEKLFF
TGTGCCAGCAGCTCCAGCGGGTGGGCAGGGACTAATGAAAAACTGTTTTTT
>TRBV23-1|TRBD1|TRBJ2-7|.
CASSQSTRQGVSYEQYF
TGCGCCAGCAGTCAATCGACGAGACAGGGGGTTTCCTACGAGCAGTACTTC
>TRBV7-2|TRBD1|TRBJ2-5|few
CASSLDVQGAGETQYF
TGTGCCAGCAGCTTAGATGTACAGGGGGCGGGAGAGACCCAGTACTTC
>TRBV7-8|TRBD1|TRBJ2-5|.
CASSLTQGAWETQYF
TGTGCCAGCAGCTTAACACAGGGGGCGTGGGAGACCCAGTACTTC
>TRBV12-3/TRBV12-4|.|TRBJ2-1|.
CASSLRGIGNEQFF
TGTGCCAGCAGTTTAAGGGGGATCGGCAATGAGCAGTTCTTC
>TRBV28|TRBD1|TRBJ1-2|.
CASSLSAGGRGYGYTF
TGTGCCAGCAGTTTATCTGCAGGGGGCAGAGGCTATGGCTACACCTTC
>TRBV7-9|.|TRBJ2-3|.
CASSLVVSTTDTQYF
TGTGCCAGCAGCTTAGTAGTCAGTACCACAGATACGCAGTATTTT
>TRBV3-1|.|TRBJ2-7|.
CASSQGAVSEQYF
TGTGCCAGCAGCCAAGGGGCAGTTAGCGAGCAGTACTTC
>TRBV10-3|.|TRBJ2-1|.
CAISESGMSAWEQFF
TGTGCCATCAGTGAGTCGGGGATGAGCGCCTGGGAGCAGTTCTTC
>TRBV12-3/TRBV12-4|TRBD2|TRBJ2-3|.
CASSLKLAGTDTEYF
TGTGCCAGCAGTTTAAAACTAGCGGGCACAGATACGGAGTATTTT
>TRBV12-3/TRBV12-4|.|TRBJ2-7|.
CASSFRGVEQYF
TGTGCCAGCAGTTTTAGGGGGGTCGAGCAGTACTTC
>TRBV28|TRBD1|TRBJ2-5|few
CASSFFGTGGQRKQYF
TGTGCCAGCAGTTTTTTTGGGACAGGGGGTCAAAGAAAGCAGTACTTC
>TRBV12-3/TRBV12-4|TRBD1|TRBJ2-1|.
CASSYTGDNEQFF
TGTGCCAGCAGTTATACAGGGGACAATGAGCAGTTCTTC
>TRBV7-9|.|TRBJ2-3|.
CASSLTGVQADTQYF
TGTGCCAGCAGCTTAACCGGGGTCCAGGCAGATACGCAGTATTTT
>TRBV5-6|TRBD1|TRBJ2-7|.
CASSQSGTASHEQYF
TGTGCCAGCAGCCAATCCGGGACAGCTAGTCACGAGCAGTACTTC
>TRBV20-1|.|TRBJ1-4|.
CSARVGKINEKLFF
TGCAGTGCTAGAGTCGGCAAAATTAATGAAAAACTGTTTTTT
>TRBV6-6|TRBD1|TRBJ2-6|few
CASSRGQGVWANVLTF
TGTGCCAGCAGCCGGGGACAGGGGGTGTGGGCCAACGTCCTGACTTTC
>TRBV20-1|.|TRBJ1-5|.
CSAFPPGWNQPQHF
TGCAGTGCTTTCCCCCCAGGGTGGAATCAGCCCCAGCATTTT
>TRBV3-1|.|TRBJ1-1|.
CASSQKTEAFF
TGTGCCAGCAGCCAAAAGACTGAAGCTTTCTTT
>TRBV15|TRBD2|TRBJ2-5|.
CATSRDVLWGTSGGLETQYF
TGTGCCACCAGCAGAGATGTCTTGTGGGGGACTAGCGGGGGGCTAGAGACCCAGTACTTC
>TRBV20-1|TRBD2|TRBJ2-5|.
CSARGRGGLNVQYF
TGCAGTGCTAGAGGTCGGGGGGGCTTAAACGTTCAGTACTTC
>TRBV20-1|.|TRBJ2-3|few
CSARGVTLGANLDTQYF
TGCAGTGCTAGAGGTGTGACCCTGGGGGCCAATCTAGATACGCAGTATTTT
>TRBV7-8|.|TRBJ2-5|.
CASLYDGGLGSQYF
TGTGCCAGCCTCTATGACGGGGGGCTTGGGTCCCAGTACTTC
>TRBV4-1|TRBD1|TRBJ2-4|.
CASSQGSQGVLAKNIQYF
TGCGCCAGCAGCCAAGGCTCACAGGGGGTTCTAGCCAAAAACATTCAGTACTTC
>TRBV2|.|TRBJ2-3|.
CARGPGGFTDTQYF
TGTGCCAGAGGGCCCGGGGGATTCACAGATACGCAGTATTTT
>TRBV6-1|.|TRBJ2-5|few
CASGSTQYF
TGTGCCAGCGGAAGTACCCAGTACTTC
>TRBV15|.|TRBJ1-5|.
CATSRDLGVQGYQPQHF
TGTGCCACCAGCAGAGATCTAGGGGTACAGGGTTATCAGCCCCAGCATTTT
>TRBV10-3|.|TRBJ1-2|.
CAISEGTGIRKNGYTF
TGTGCCATCAGTGAGGGCACAGGGATCCGCAAAAATGGCTACACCTTC
>TRBV12-3/TRBV12-4|.|TRBJ2-7|.
CASSLGTPNEQYF
TGTGCCAGCAGTTTGGGGACGCCTAACGAGCAGTACTTC
>TRBV7-2|.|TRBJ1-1|once
CASSLAPGLYTEAFF
TGTGCCAGCAGCTTAGCCCCAGGGTTGTACACTGAAGCTTTCTTT
>TRBV6-2/TRBV6-3|TRBD2|TRBJ2-7|.
CASTRKTSGVIEQYF
TGTGCCAGCACTAGAAAGACTAGCGGGGTTATCGAGCAGTACTTC
>TRBV6-2/TRBV6-3|.|TRBJ2-1|.
CASNRARESYNEQFF
TGTGCCAGTAACAGGGCCAGAGAATCCTACAATGAGCAGTTCTTC
>TRBV13|TRBD2|TRBJ2-1|.
CASSRRTSQETQFF
TGTGCCAGCAGCCGCAGGACTAGTCAAGAGACCCAGTTCTTC
>TRBV7-2|TRBD2|TRBJ2-2|.
CASSFRTSGFTGELFF
TGTGCCAGCAGCTTTAGGACTAGCGGGTTTACCGGGGAGCTGTTTTTT
>TRBV5-1|.|TRBJ2-6|.
CASSTGFGGANVLTF
TGCGCCAGCAGCACAGGATTTGGTGGGGCCAACGTCCTGACTTTC
>TRBV20-1|.|TRBJ1-6|.
CSARDWSPEGSPLHF
TGCAGTGCTAGAGATTGGAGCCCCGAGGGTTCACCCCTCCACTTT
>TRBV7-2|.|TRBJ2-7|many
CASSLGGRFEQYF
TGTGCCAGCAGTTTAGGCGGGCGTTTCGAGCAGTACTTC
>TRBV7-9|.|TRBJ2-7|.
CASSPTGYGGNEQYF
TGTGCCAGCAGCCCTACAGGGTATGGGGGCAATGAGCAGTACTTC
>TRBV4-2|TRBD1|TRBJ1-1|.
CASSQGTGVAEAFF
TGTGCCAGCAGCCAGGGTACAGGGGTCGCTGAAGCTTTCTTT
>TRBV27|TRBD1|TRBJ2-5|once
CASSINRGWETQYF
TGTGCCAGCAGTATTAACAGGGGGTGGGAGACCCAGTACTTC
>TRBV7-9|.|TRBJ2-5|.
CAGSSAGTQETQYF
TGTGCCGGCAGCTCCGCCGGGACCCAAGAGACCCAGTACTTC
>TRBV29-1|.|TRBJ2-5|few
CSVGRAGIRETQYF
TGCAGCGTTGGGCGGGCAGGGATTCGAGAGACCCAGTACTTC
>TRBV19|.|TRBJ2-5|.
CASSPNRGGRETQYF
TGTGCCAGTAGTCCGAACAGGGGAGGTCGGGAGACCCAGTACTTC
>TRBV7-2|.|TRBJ2-4|.
CASGGGTDIQYF
TGTGCCAGCGGAGGGGGCACGGACATTCAGTACTTC
>TRBV20-1|.|TRBJ2-3|few
CSARWPQRSDTQYF
TGCAGTGCTAGATGGCCCCAGCGGTCAGATACGCAGTATTTT
>TRBV20-1|.|TRBJ1-2|.
CSARDITATDYGYTF
TGCAGTGCTAGAGATATTACCGCGACAGACTATGGCTACACCTTC
>TRBV29-1|.|TRBJ2-7|few
CSVADTYEQYF
TGCAGCGTTGCCGACACGTACGAGCAGTACTTC
>TRBV27|.|TRBJ1-5|.
CASSFGAGNQPQHF
TGTGCCAGCAGTTTCGGAGCGGGCAATCAGCCCCAGCATTTT